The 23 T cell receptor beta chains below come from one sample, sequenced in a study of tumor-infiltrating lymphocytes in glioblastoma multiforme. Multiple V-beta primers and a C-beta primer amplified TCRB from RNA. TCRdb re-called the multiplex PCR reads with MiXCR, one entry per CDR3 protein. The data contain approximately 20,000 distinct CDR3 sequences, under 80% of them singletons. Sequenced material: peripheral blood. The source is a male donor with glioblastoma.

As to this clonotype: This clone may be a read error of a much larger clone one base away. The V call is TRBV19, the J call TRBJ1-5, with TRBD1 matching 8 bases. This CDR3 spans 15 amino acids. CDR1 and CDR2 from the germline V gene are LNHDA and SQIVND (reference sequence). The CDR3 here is CASKDTDRVSQPQHF. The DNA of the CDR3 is TGTGCCAGCAAAGACACGGACAGGGTAAGTCAGCCCCAGCACTTT.

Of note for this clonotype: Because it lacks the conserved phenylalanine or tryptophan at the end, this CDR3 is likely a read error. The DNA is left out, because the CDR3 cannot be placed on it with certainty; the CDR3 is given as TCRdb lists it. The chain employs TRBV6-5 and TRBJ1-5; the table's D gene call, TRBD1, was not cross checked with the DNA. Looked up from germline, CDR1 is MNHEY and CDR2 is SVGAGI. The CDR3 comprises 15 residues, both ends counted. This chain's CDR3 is CASSPTGVSNQPPHL.

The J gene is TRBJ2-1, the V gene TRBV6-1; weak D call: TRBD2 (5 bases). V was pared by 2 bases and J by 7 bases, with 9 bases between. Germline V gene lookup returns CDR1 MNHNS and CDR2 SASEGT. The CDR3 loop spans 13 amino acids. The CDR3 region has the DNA TGTGCCAGCAGTGAATCGGTAGCGAATGAGCAGTTCTTC. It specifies CASSESVANEQFF.

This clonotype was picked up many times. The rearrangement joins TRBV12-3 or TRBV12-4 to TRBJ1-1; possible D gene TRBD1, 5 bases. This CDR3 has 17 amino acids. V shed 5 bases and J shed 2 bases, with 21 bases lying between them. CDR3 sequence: CASSPRQSGPPNTEAFF. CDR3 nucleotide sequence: TGTGCCAGCAGTCCCAGACAGTCCGGACCACCAAACACTGAAGCTTTCTTT.

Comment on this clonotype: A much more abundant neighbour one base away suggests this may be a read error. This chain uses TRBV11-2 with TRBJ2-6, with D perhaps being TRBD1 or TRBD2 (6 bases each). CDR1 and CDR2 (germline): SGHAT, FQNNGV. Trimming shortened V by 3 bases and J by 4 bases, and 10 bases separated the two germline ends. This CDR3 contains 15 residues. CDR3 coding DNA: TGTGCCAGCAGCTTGGGGGGCGGAGGGGCCAACGTCCTGACTTTC. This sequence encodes CASSLGGGGANVLTF.

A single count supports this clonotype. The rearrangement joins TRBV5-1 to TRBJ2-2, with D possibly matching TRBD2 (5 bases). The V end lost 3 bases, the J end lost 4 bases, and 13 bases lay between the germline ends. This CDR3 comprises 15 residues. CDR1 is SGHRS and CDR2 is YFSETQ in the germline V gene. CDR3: CASSSQIGSTGELFF. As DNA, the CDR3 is TGCGCCAGCAGCTCCCAGATAGGGAGCACCGGGGAGCTGTTTTTT. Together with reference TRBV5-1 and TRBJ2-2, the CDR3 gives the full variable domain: KAGVTQTPRYLIKTRGQQVTLSCSPISGHRSVSWYQQTPGQGLQFLFEYFSETQRNKGNFPGRFSGRQFSNSRSEMNVSTLELGDSALYLCASSSQIGSTGELFFGEGSRLTVL.

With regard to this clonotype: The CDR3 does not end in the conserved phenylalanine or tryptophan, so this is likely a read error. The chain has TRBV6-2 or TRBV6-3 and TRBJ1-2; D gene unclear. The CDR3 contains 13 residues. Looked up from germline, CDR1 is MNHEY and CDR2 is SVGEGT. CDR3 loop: CASCYSRSYGYTL. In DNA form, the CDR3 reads TGTGCCAGCTGTTACTCGCGTAGCTATGGCTACACCCTC.

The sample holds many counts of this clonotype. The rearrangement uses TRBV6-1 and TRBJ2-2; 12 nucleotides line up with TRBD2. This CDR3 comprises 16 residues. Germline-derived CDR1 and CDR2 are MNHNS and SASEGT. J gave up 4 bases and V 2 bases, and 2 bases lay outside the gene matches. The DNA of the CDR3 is TGTGCCAGCAGTGAAAAGACTAGCGGGGGCACCGGGGAGCTGTTTTTT. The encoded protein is CASSEKTSGGTGELFF.

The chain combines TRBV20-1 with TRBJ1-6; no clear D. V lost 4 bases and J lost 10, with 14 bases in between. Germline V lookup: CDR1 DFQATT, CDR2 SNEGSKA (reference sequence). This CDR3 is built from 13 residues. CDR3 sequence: CSANSPVRSPLHF. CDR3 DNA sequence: TGCAGTGCTAATTCCCCCGTGAGATCACCCCTCCACTTT.

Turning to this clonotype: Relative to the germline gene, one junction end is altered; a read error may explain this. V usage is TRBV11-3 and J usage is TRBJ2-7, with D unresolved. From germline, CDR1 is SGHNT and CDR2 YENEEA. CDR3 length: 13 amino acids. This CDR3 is CAGSLSMGYEQYF. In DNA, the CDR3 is TGTGCCGGCAGCCTATCCATGGGTTACGAGCAGTACTTC.

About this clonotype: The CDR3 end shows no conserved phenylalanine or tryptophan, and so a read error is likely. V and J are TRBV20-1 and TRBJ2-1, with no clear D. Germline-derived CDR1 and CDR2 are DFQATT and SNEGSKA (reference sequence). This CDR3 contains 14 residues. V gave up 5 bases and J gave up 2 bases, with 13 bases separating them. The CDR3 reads CSAGVLSPYNEQFV. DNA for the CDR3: TGCAGTGCTGGAGTCCTCAGCCCCTACAATGAGCAGTTCGTC.

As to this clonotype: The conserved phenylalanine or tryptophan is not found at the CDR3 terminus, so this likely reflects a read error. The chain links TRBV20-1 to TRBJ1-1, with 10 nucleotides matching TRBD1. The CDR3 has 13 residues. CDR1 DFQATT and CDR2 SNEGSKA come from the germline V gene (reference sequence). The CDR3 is CSASRQGASEAFL. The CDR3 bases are TGCAGCGCTAGCAGACAGGGGGCTAGTGAAGCTTTCTTA.

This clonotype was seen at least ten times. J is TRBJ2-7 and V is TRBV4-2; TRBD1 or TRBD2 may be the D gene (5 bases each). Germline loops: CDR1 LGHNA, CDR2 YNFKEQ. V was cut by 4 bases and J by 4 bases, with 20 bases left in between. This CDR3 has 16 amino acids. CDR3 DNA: TGTGCCAGCAGCCTTGAGAGGGACCCTTCGGCGTACGAGCAGTACTTC. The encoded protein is CASSLERDPSAYEQYF.

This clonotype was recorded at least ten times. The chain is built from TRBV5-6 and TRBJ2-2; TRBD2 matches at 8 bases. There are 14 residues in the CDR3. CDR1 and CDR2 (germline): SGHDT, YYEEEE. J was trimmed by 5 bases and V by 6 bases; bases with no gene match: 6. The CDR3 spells CASTGLAWTGELFF. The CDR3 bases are TGTGCCAGCACCGGACTAGCCTGGACCGGGGAGCTGTTTTTT.

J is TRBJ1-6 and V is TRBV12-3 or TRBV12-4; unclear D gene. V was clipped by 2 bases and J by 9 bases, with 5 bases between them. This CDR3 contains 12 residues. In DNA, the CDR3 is TGTGCCAGCAGTTTAAAACTTTCACCCCTCCACTTT. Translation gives CASSLKLSPLHF.

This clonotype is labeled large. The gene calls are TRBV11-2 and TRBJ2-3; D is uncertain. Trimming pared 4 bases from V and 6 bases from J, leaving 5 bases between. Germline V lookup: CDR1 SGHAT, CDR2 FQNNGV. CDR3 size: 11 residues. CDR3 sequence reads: CASSSSDTQYF. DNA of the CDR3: TGTGCCAGCAGCTCGTCTGATACGCAGTATTTT.

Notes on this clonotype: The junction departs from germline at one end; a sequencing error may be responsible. CDR3 in amino acids: CASSSCGANNEHFF. In DNA, the CDR3 is TGTGCTAGCAGCAGCTGCGGGGCGAACAATGAGCACTTCTTC. V is TRBV11-2 and J is TRBJ2-1; a weak D match, TRBD2 (6 bases). This CDR3 region has 14 residues. The germline V gene encodes CDR1 SGHAT and CDR2 FQNNGV.

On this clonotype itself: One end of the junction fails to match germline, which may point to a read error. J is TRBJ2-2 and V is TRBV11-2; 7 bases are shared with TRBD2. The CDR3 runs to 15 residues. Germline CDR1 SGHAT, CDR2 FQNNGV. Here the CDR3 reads CASSPAWGGAGELFF. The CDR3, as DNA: TGTGCCAGCAGCCCAGCCTGGGGGGGAGCCGGTGAGCTGTTTTTC.

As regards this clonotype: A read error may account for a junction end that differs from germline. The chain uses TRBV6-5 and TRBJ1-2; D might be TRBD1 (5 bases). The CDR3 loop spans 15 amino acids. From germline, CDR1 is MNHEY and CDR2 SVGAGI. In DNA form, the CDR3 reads TGTTCCAGCATGGAAACAGGCCTCTCTAACTATGGCTACATCTTC. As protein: CSSMETGLSNYGYIF.

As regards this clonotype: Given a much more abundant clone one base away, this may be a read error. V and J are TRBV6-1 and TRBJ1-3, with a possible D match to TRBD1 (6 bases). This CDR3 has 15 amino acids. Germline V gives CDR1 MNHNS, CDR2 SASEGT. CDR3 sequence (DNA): TGTGCCAGCAGAGAAGCCTCGGACAGCGGAAACACCATATATTTT. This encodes CASREASDSGNTIYF.

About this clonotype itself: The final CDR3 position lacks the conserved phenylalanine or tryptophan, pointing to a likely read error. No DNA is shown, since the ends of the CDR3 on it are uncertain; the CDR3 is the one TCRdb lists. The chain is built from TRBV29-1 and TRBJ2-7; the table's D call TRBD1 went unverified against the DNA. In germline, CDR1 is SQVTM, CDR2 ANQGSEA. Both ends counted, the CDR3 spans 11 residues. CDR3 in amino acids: CSFTGGNEQYL.

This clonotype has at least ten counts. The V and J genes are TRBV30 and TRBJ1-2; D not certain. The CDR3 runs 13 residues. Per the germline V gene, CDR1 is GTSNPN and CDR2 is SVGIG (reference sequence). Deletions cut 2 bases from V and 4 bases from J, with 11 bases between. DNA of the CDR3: TGTGCCTGGAGTTTGGCAGGCGCCTATGGCTACACCTTC. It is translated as CAWSLAGAYGYTF.

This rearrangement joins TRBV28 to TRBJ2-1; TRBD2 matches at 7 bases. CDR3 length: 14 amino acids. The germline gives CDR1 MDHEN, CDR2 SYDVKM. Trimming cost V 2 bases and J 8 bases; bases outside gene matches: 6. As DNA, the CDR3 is TGTGCCAGCAGTTTAGCTCCCCTAGCGGATGAGCAGTTCTTC. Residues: CASSLAPLADEQFF. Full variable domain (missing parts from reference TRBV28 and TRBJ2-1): DVKVTQSSRYLVKRTGEKVFLECVQDMDHENMFWYRQDPGLGLRLIYFSYDVKMKEKGDIPEGYSVSREKKERFSLILESASTNQTSMYLCASSLAPLADEQFFGPGTRLTVL.